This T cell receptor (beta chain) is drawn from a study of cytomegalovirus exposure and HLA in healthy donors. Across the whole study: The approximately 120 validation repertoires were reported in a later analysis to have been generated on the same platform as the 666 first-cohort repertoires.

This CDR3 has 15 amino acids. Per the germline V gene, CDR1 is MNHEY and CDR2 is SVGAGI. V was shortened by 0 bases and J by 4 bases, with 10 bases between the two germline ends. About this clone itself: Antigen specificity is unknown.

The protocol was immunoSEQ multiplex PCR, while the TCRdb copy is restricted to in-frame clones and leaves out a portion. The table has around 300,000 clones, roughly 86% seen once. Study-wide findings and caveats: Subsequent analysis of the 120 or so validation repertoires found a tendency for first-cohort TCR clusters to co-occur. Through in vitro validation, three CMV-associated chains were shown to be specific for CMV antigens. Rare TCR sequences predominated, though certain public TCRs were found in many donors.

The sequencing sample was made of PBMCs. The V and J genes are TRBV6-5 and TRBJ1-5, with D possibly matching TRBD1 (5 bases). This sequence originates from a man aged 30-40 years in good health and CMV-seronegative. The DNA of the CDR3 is TGTGCCAGCAGTTACTCGGTGACAGCAAATCAGCCCCAGCATTTT. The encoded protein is CASSYSVTANQPQHF.